The 5 T cell receptor beta chains in this list originate from one sample, sequenced in a study of blood T cells in healthy people across ages. Next came a second PCR, run for about 6 to 11 cycles, which used a sample-barcoded 5' primer along with a J-beta primer mix. TCRdb reanalysed the 5' RACE reads using MiXCR and keeps one entry per CDR3 protein. The sample includes approximately 800,000 distinct CDR3 sequences, about 25% of them seen just once. This sample was shared with a second study, whose subject was T cells of mothers and their children.

Sequencing used blood. The receptor source for this set is a boy aged 10-17 years in good health.

The chain employs TRBV7-2 and TRBJ2-1, with D uncertain. The CDR3 spans 16 residues. V dropped 5 bases and J dropped 0 bases, with 14 bases sitting between them. CDR1 is SGHTA and CDR2 is FQGNSA in the germline V gene. CDR3 DNA sequence: TGTGCCAGCAGCGACCTGCGACTTAGCTCCTACAATGAGCAGTTCTTC. Translating gives CASSDLRLSSYNEQFF.

This clonotype was seen a handful of times. The CDR3 spells CASSFRAREKETQYF. The DNA of the CDR3 is TGCGCCAGCAGCTTTAGGGCGAGAGAAAAAGAGACCCAGTACTTC. The genes are TRBV5-1 and TRBJ2-5; D remains unclear. The V and J ends lost 2 bases and 3 bases respectively, with 14 bases between them. The CDR3 is 15 amino acids. Per germline, CDR1 SGHRS and CDR2 YFSETQ.

This chain links TRBV6-1 with TRBJ2-3; D call uncertain. The CDR3 is 15 residues long. Germline CDR1 reads MNHNS; CDR2 reads SASEGT. The V gene lost 4 bases and the J gene lost 1 base, with 12 bases spanning the gap. The CDR3 is CASSVPPVRTDTQYF. The CDR3 DNA follows: TGTGCCAGCAGTGTTCCTCCAGTACGCACAGATACGCAGTATTTT.

The J gene is TRBJ2-5, the V gene TRBV7-2, with D perhaps TRBD2 (5 bases). The CDR3 covers 14 residues. With 5 bases removed from V and 0 bases from J, the gap between germline ends came to 10 bases. The germline V gene has CDR1 SGHTA and CDR2 FQGNSA. CDR3 DNA sequence: TGTGCCAGCAGCCGCAGCGGATACCAAGAGACCCAGTACTTC. This gives the protein CASSRSGYQETQYF.

This clonotype was counted many times. This chain joins TRBV7-2 and TRBJ2-5, with D possibly being TRBD1 or TRBD2 (6 bases each). CDR1 and CDR2 (germline): SGHTA, FQGNSA. Trimming pared 0 bases from V and 3 bases from J, leaving 14 bases between. The CDR3 runs to 16 residues. CDR3 region: CASSLAGGGGEETQYF. The CDR3 DNA reads as TGTGCCAGCAGCTTAGCTGGAGGGGGTGGGGAAGAGACCCAGTACTTC. Together with reference TRBV7-2 and TRBJ2-5, the CDR3 gives the full variable domain: GAGVSQSPSNKVTEKGKDVELRCDPISGHTALYWYRQSLGQGLEFLIYFQGNSAPDKSGLPSDRFSAERTGGSVSTLTIQRTQQEDSAVYLCASSLAGGGGEETQYFGPGTRLLVL.